Below are 25 T cell receptor beta chains sequenced from a single sample in a study of blood T cells in healthy people across ages (dated by TCRdb to between 2014 and 2016). Libraries were built with 5' RACE. Sequenced on an Illumina HiSeq 2500. A second PCR of about 6 to 11 cycles was performed with a sample-barcoded 5' primer and a J-beta primer mix. Through fastp at Q25 and MiXCR, TCRdb rebuilt clones from the public reads, retaining in-frame beta chains. Entries that share a CDR3 protein sequence are merged under the most common genes and DNA. Here the sample has 550,000 to 700,000 distinct CDR3 sequences; 25% to 30% occur a single time. The top ten hold around 20% of the sample. The sample taken for sequencing was blood. Every receptor here comes from a woman in her seventies in good health.

The CDR3 sequence: CASSMRREKLFF. The CDR3 DNA sequence: TGTGCCAGTAGTATGCGGAGAGAAAAACTGTTTTTT. This chain links TRBV19 with TRBJ1-4; no reliable D call. Germline V gives CDR1 LNHDA, CDR2 SQIVND (reference sequence). V shed 3 bases and J shed 8 bases, with 7 bases lying between them. The CDR3 spans 12 residues.

This clonotype appeared a few times. The CDR3 coding sequence is TGTGCCAGCAGTTTAGGGTTCGGGATGCCTTACAATGAGCAGTTCTTC. Its protein product is CASSLGFGMPYNEQFF. The chain has TRBV27 and TRBJ2-5; D may be TRBD2 (5 bases). The J call could be wrong; TRBJ2-1 is a better fit for the DNA end. CDR1 MNHEY and CDR2 SMNVEV come from the germline V gene (reference sequence). There are 16 residues in the CDR3.

There are a few counts of this clonotype. J is TRBJ1-1 and V is TRBV4-2; D gene uncertain. This CDR3 has 13 amino acids. CDR1 is LGHNA and CDR2 is YNFKEQ in the germline V gene. V was shortened by 1 base and J by 5 bases, with 8 bases between the two germline ends. DNA for the CDR3: TGTGCCAGCAGCCAAGGCGGGAAGACTGAAGCTTTCTTT. Its translation: CASSQGGKTEAFF.

This clonotype was seen only a few times. This chain joins TRBV7-2 and TRBJ2-5, with TRBD2 matching 8 bases. The CDR3 consists of 15 residues. The germline V gene has CDR1 SGHTA and CDR2 FQGNSA. V shed 3 bases and J 5 bases; nucleotides not matched to a gene: 8. Written as DNA, the CDR3 is TGTGCCAGCAGCTTGTCCAGCGGGGGATGGGAGACCCAGTACTTC. This gives the protein CASSLSSGGWETQYF.

The chain employs TRBV5-1 and TRBJ2-1, with D hard to call. This CDR3 spans 13 amino acids. V was cut by 0 bases and J by 5 bases, with 6 bases left in between. CDR1 and CDR2 from the germline V gene are SGHRS and YFSETQ. DNA of the CDR3: TGCGCCAGCAGCTTGGAGGCTAACAATGAGCAGTTCTTC. This gives the protein CASSLEANNEQFF.

In this sample, this clonotype turned up a few times. This chain connects TRBV3-1 to TRBJ2-1; D possibly corresponds to TRBD2 (6 bases). Trimming took off 0 bases at V and 4 bases at J, with 7 bases between the two ends. This CDR3 region has 14 residues. CDR1 LGHDT and CDR2 YNNKEL come from the germline V gene (reference sequence). The CDR3 region is CASSQDGTYNEQFF. The DNA of the CDR3 is TGTGCCAGCAGCCAAGATGGGACTTACAATGAGCAGTTCTTC.

This rearrangement joins TRBV20-1 to TRBJ2-5; 7 nucleotides line up with TRBD2. V lost 3 bases to trimming and J lost 5 bases; unmatched junction nucleotides: 9. The germline V gene has CDR1 DFQATT and CDR2 SNEGSKA (reference sequence). The CDR3 consists of 14 residues. The CDR3 bases are TGCAGTGCTAGTAGGCTGGACGGGGGGGAGACCCAGTACTTC. Its translation is CSASRLDGGETQYF.

The V and J genes are TRBV7-6 and TRBJ2-3, with TRBD2 as a possible D gene (6 bases). The CDR3 runs to 16 residues. Trimming cost V 4 bases and J 1 base, with 15 bases left between them. Germline assignment: CDR1 SGHVS and CDR2 FNYEAQ. CDR3 protein: CASSSGRGDRTDTQYF. DNA of the CDR3: TGTGCCAGCAGCTCCGGGCGGGGAGACCGCACAGATACGCAGTATTTT.

This clonotype turned up a few times. The chain recombines TRBV6-6 with TRBJ2-1, with 10 nucleotides matching TRBD2. Germline V gene data show CDR1 as MNHNY and CDR2 as SVGAGI (reference sequence). Germline trimming cut 7 bases from V and 0 bases from J; bases unmatched to any gene: 6. CDR3 length equals 16 residues. Here the CDR3 reads CASTPAGGPSYNEQFF. The CDR3 DNA reads TGTGCCAGCACCCCAGCGGGGGGGCCCTCCTACAATGAGCAGTTCTTC.

V is TRBV29-1 and J is TRBJ2-3, with D possibly matching TRBD2 (6 bases). In germline, CDR1 is SQVTM, CDR2 ANQGSEA. The CDR3 extends over 14 amino acids. CDR3 nucleotide sequence: TGCAGTCATCGCCTCGGGGAGGAGACAGATACGCAGTATTTT. Its protein is CSHRLGEETDTQYF.

The rearrangement links TRBV6-5 to TRBJ1-2, with D possibly TRBD1 on 6 matching bases. Germline-derived CDR1 and CDR2 are MNHEY and SVGAGI. The CDR3 consists of 13 residues. V shed 6 bases and J shed 7 bases, with 15 bases lying between them. The CDR3 region is CASRGGTRSGYTF. CDR3 coding DNA: TGTGCCAGCAGGGGGGGGACAAGAAGTGGCTACACCTTC.

CDR3 sequence (DNA): TGTGCCAGCAGTGTGATCGGCACTATTAAAAACATTCAGTACTTC. Translating it yields CASSVIGTIKNIQYF. The chain is built from TRBV2 and TRBJ2-4; D gene uncertain. This CDR3 is 15 amino acids long. V lost 4 bases and J lost 4, with 14 bases in between. CDR1 SNHLY and CDR2 FYNNEI come from the germline V gene.

The chain has TRBV5-5 and TRBJ2-4; D may be TRBD1 (6 bases). This CDR3 is built from 16 residues. Germline CDR1 SGHKS, CDR2 YYEKEE (reference sequence). V was clipped by 4 bases and J by 6 bases, with 20 bases between them. The CDR3 region is CASSPRTGQWGNIQYF. CDR3 DNA sequence: TGTGCCAGCAGCCCGCGGACGGGACAATGGGGAAACATTCAGTACTTC.

This clonotype was found a few times. J is TRBJ2-5 and V is TRBV14; D is uncertain. Germline CDR1 reads SGHDN; CDR2 reads FVKESK. The CDR3 sequence is 13 residues long. Trimming removed 4 bases from V and 4 bases from J, with 10 bases in between. This CDR3 reads CASSLPAGETQYF. The CDR3, as DNA: TGTGCCAGCAGCCTGCCGGCAGGAGAGACCCAGTACTTC. Drawing the rest from reference TRBV14 and TRBJ2-5, the complete variable domain is EAGVTQFPSHSVIEKGQTVTLRCDPISGHDNLYWYRRVMGKEIKFLLHFVKESKQDESGMPNNRFLAERTGGTYSTLKVQPAELEDSGVYFCASSLPAGETQYFGPGTRLLVL.

The chain uses TRBV20-1 and TRBJ1-2; 9 bases fit TRBD1. The V gene's germline CDR1 is DFQATT and CDR2 SNEGSKA (reference sequence). The CDR3 has 15 amino acids. V dropped 1 base and J dropped 7; count of bases not matched to a gene: 10. The CDR3 DNA sequence: TGCAGTGCTAGAGGCCCCCGGGACAGGGAACGTGGCTACACCTTC. It translates to CSARGPRDRERGYTF.

This chain joins TRBV29-1 and TRBJ2-1; 10 nucleotides agree with TRBD2. Germline CDR1 SQVTM, CDR2 ANQGSEA. The CDR3 consists of 15 residues. The ends lost 5 bases at V and 2 bases at J; junction bases unmatched: 6. CDR3: CSVFSGGFTYNEQFF. CDR3 nucleotide sequence: TGCAGCGTTTTTAGCGGGGGGTTCACCTACAATGAGCAGTTCTTC.

This clonotype was recorded a few times. This chain links TRBV24-1 with TRBJ2-5; maybe TRBD1 (6 bases). The CDR3 spans 14 residues. Germline values: CDR1 KGHDR, CDR2 SFDVKD. V gave up 4 bases and J gave up 5 bases, with 13 bases separating them. This chain's CDR3 is CATSEEGGLETQYF. Written as DNA, the CDR3 is TGTGCCACCAGTGAGGAAGGGGGTTTGGAGACCCAGTACTTC.

The chain recombines TRBV2 with TRBJ1-1; no definite D call. Germline assignment: CDR1 SNHLY and CDR2 FYNNEI. This CDR3 is 12 amino acids long. Trimming removed 1 base from V and 3 bases from J, with 3 bases in between. CDR3 sequence reads: CASSEGDTEAFF. CDR3 nucleotides: TGTGCCAGCAGTGAAGGGGACACTGAAGCTTTCTTT. Using reference TRBV2 and TRBJ1-1 for the parts outside the CDR3, the full variable domain is EPEVTQTPSHQVTQMGQEVILRCVPISNHLYFYWYRQILGQKVEFLVSFYNNEISEKSEIFDDQFSVERPDGSNFTLKIRSTKLEDSAMYFCASSEGDTEAFFGQGTRLTVV.

CDR3 region: CASSFGGHSGNTIYF. CDR3 nucleotide sequence: TGTGCCAGCAGCTTCGGGGGCCACTCTGGAAACACCATATATTTT. The V call is TRBV7-2, the J call TRBJ1-3, with D perhaps matching TRBD1 (6 bases). Germline V lookup: CDR1 SGHTA, CDR2 FQGNSA. This CDR3 comprises 15 residues. V lost 3 bases and J lost 0, with 9 bases in between.

V usage is TRBV29-1 and J usage is TRBJ1-4; a weak D match, TRBD1 (6 bases). CDR1 SQVTM and CDR2 ANQGSEA come from the germline V gene. There are 11 residues in the CDR3. Trimming shortened V by 3 bases and J by 10 bases, and 9 bases separated the two germline ends. The CDR3 sequence: CSVEGGGKLFF. The CDR3 DNA is TGCAGCGTTGAGGGAGGGGGAAAACTGTTTTTT.

The V gene is TRBV9, the J gene TRBJ2-5; D ambiguous. The J call is doubtful: the DNA matches TRBJ2-7 better. Germline V gene sequence: CDR1 SGDLS, CDR2 YYNGEE. The CDR3 loop spans 13 amino acids. CDR3 sequence: CASSALGVGEQYF. The CDR3, as DNA: TGTGCCAGCAGCGCCCTTGGTGTAGGCGAGCAGTACTTC.

There are a few counts of this clonotype. The rearrangement links TRBV9 to TRBJ2-3, with 9 bases aligning to TRBD1. The CDR3 covers 15 residues. With 0 bases clipped from V and 3 bases from J, the junction kept 2 bases outside the gene matches. Germline V gene lookup returns CDR1 SGDLS and CDR2 YYNGEE. The CDR3 bases are TGTGCCAGCAGCGTAGAGGGACAGGGAACAGATACGCAGTATTTT. The encoded protein is CASSVEGQGTDTQYF.

The DNA of the CDR3 is TGTGCCAGCAGTGAAACCACGACAGGGTTGGGATCACCCCTCCACTTT. Protein product: CASSETTTGLGSPLHF. The chain joins TRBV6-1 to TRBJ1-6, with 7 bases identical to TRBD1. The CDR3 is 16 amino acids. The germline CDR1 and CDR2 sequences are MNHNS and SASEGT. Trimming cost V 2 bases and J 10 bases; bases outside gene matches: 11.

The J gene is TRBJ2-3, the V gene TRBV5-1; D unclear. V lost 0 bases and J lost 11, with 13 bases in between. The germline V gene has CDR1 SGHRS and CDR2 YFSETQ. This CDR3 has 13 residues. Here the CDR3 reads CASSLDSLDEQYF. CDR3 in DNA: TGCGCCAGCAGCTTGGATTCCTTAGATGAGCAGTATTTT.

This clonotype was counted at least ten times. The rearrangement uses TRBV29-1 and TRBJ2-5; D tentatively fits TRBD1 or TRBD2 (5 bases each). V was trimmed by 3 bases and J by 4 bases, leaving 12 bases between them. Germline CDR1 is SQVTM and CDR2 is ANQGSEA. This CDR3 spans 13 amino acids. CDR3 residues: CSVERIGGETQYF. Written as DNA, the CDR3 is TGCAGCGTTGAGAGAATTGGGGGAGAGACCCAGTACTTC.